A selection of T cell receptor beta chains follows, all from one sample in a study of blood T cell repertoires in COVID-19. TCRdb keeps only in-frame clones here, not all; method: immunoSEQ multiplex PCR. This sample has 120,000 or so clones, with roughly 89% found just once. The material sequenced was PBMCs or T cells enriched from blood (not recorded which). All receptors come from a woman in her 30s who had recovered from COVID-19. Both conserved end residues are part of each CDR3. Each record gives: D gene, V gene, clone size, J gene, CDR3 DNA, CDR3 protein. The D gene is left open where the match is weak. The size of a clone is reported for some rows only, either as once, few or many, or as a class for expanded clones.

.	TRBV6-5	.	TRBJ1-2	TGTGCCAGCACCAACCCTCGAGCCTATGGCTACACCTTC	CASTNPRAYGYTF
TRBD1	TRBV6-5	once	TRBJ2-7	TGTGCCAGCAGTAAGGGACAGGGCTACGAGCAGTACTTC	CASSKGQGYEQYF
TRBD1	TRBV11-2	.	TRBJ1-1	TGTGCCAGCAGCTCCATAGGACAGGGTAACATGAACACTGAAGCTTTCTTT	CASSSIGQGNMNTEAFF
TRBD1	TRBV29-1	.	TRBJ1-2	TGCAGCGTAGCAGGAGGACAGGGCTATGGCTACACCTTC	CSVAGGQGYGYTF
.	TRBV6-2/TRBV6-3	.	TRBJ2-3	TGTGCCAGCAGTTACCCTGGGGGGGGCGGGAGCGCTCTCGGCACAGATACGCAGTATTTT	CASSYPGGGGSALGTDTQYF
TRBD2	TRBV14	.	TRBJ2-3	TGTGCCAGCAGCATTACTAGCGGGAGTTCAGATACGCAGTATTTT	CASSITSGSSDTQYF
TRBD1	TRBV25-1	.	TRBJ2-7	TGTGCCAGCAGTGAATTGGGGACAGTTGAGCAGTACTTC	CASSELGTVEQYF
.	TRBV5-4	.	TRBJ1-1	TGTGCCAGCAGCCATAGGGAGGGGACGAGTGAAGCTTTCTTT	CASSHREGTSEAFF
.	TRBV4-1	.	TRBJ2-7	TGCGCCAGCAGCCCTGCAGGGGGGCGGTCCTACGAGCAGTACTTC	CASSPAGGRSYEQYF
TRBD1	TRBV10-3	once	TRBJ1-4	TGTGCCATCAGTGAAGGAACAGGGGGTAATGAAAAACTGTTTTTT	CAISEGTGGNEKLFF
.	TRBV29-1	.	TRBJ2-3	TGCAGCGTTACCCAGGGTCCAGATACGCAGTATTTT	CSVTQGPDTQYF
.	TRBV19	.	TRBJ1-1	TGTGCCAGTAGTACGGGGAAGAGCACTGAAGCTTTCTTT	CASSTGKSTEAFF
TRBD2	TRBV9	.	TRBJ2-7	TGTGCCAGCAGCGTAGAAGCGGGAGCCCTCTACGAGCAGTACTTC	CASSVEAGALYEQYF
TRBD2	TRBV7-8	.	TRBJ2-2	TGTGCCAGCAGCCCAAACGGGGGGGCCGGGGAGCTGTTTTTT	CASSPNGGAGELFF
.	TRBV28	.	TRBJ2-7	TGTGCCAGCACCCAGGGCGGGGCTAGCTTCTCCTACGAGCAGTACTTC	CASTQGGASFSYEQYF
.	TRBV18	.	TRBJ1-2	TGTGCCAGCTCACCTCCCAGGGCTGGCTACACCTTC	CASSPPRAGYTF
TRBD2	TRBV5-4	.	TRBJ2-7	TGTGCCAGCAGCATTGGCCCGTGGGTGGAGCGGGATTACGAGCAGTACTTC	CASSIGPWVERDYEQYF
TRBD1	TRBV7-2	.	TRBJ1-5	TGTGCCAGCAGCACCGGGACAGGCTGGGGTCAGCCCCAGCATTTT	CASSTGTGWGQPQHF
.	TRBV2	.	TRBJ1-5	TGTGCCAGCAGTGTCGGAGATGCCTCACGAGGCAATCAGCCCCAGCATTTT	CASSVGDASRGNQPQHF
TRBD1	TRBV27	.	TRBJ1-2	TGTGCCAGCAGTCGAAACTCGGACAGGGGCTATGGCTACACCTTC	CASSRNSDRGYGYTF
TRBD1	TRBV11-2	once	TRBJ1-1	TGTGCCAGCAGTAAGGGGGCGGGCACTGAAGCTTTCTTT	CASSKGAGTEAFF
.	TRBV24-1	.	TRBJ2-5	TGTGCCACCAGTGATCTTCAGGGGGGAGAGACCCAGTACTTC	CATSDLQGGETQYF
TRBD2	TRBV6-2/TRBV6-3	once	TRBJ2-1	TGTGCCAGCAGTACAAGACTAGCGGGAGGGCACAATGAGCAGTTCTTC	CASSTRLAGGHNEQFF
.	TRBV5-1	.	TRBJ1-1	TGCGCCAGCAGCCGCGACATGAGTCAAACTGAAGCTTTCTTT	CASSRDMSQTEAFF
.	TRBV18	.	TRBJ2-3	TGTGCCAGCTCATCGACAGGACGGGCGGATACGCAGTATTTT	CASSSTGRADTQYF
.	TRBV5-8	.	TRBJ1-2	TGTGCCAGCAGCTTGGGGCCTAACTATGGCTACACCTTC	CASSLGPNYGYTF
.	TRBV27	.	TRBJ2-5	TGTGCCAGCAGTCAACCCGGACGGGGCCAAGAGACCCAGTACTTC	CASSQPGRGQETQYF
TRBD1	TRBV5-5	.	TRBJ2-3	TGTGCCAGCAGCTTAAGGGACAGGGGGCTTACGCAGTATTTT	CASSLRDRGLTQYF